The rows below give T cell receptor beta chains drawn from one sample of a study of blood T cell repertoires in COVID-19. Sequencing was performed with immunoSEQ multiplex PCR; in TCRdb, only in-frame clones are kept and a portion is missing. The sample shows about 150,000 clones, 65% to 90% of them seen only once. The specimen was peripheral blood. These receptors were taken from a man in his 70s with acute or convalescent COVID-19. CDR3s include the opening cysteine and the closing phenylalanine or tryptophan. The order of the fields is clone size, V gene, J gene, D gene, CDR3 DNA, CDR3 protein. D genes are given only for firm matches. Where a row states a size, it is once, few, many or the class of an expanded clone; other rows omit it.

clone_size: .
v_call: TRBV21-1
j_call: TRBJ2-7
d_call: .
cdr3_nt: TGTGCCAGCAAGTTCAGACTAGCGGGAGGCCCTACCACCTACGAGCAGTACTTC
cdr3_aa: CASKFRLAGGPTTYEQYF

clone_size: few
v_call: TRBV5-1
j_call: TRBJ2-2
d_call: TRBD1
cdr3_nt: TGCGCCAGCAGCTCCGGGTTCGAGGGGGCAAAGGAGCTGTTTTTT
cdr3_aa: CASSSGFEGAKELFF

clone_size: .
v_call: TRBV19
j_call: TRBJ2-3
d_call: .
cdr3_nt: TGTGCCAGTAGTACCTTGACAGGCCCAGATACGCAGTATTTT
cdr3_aa: CASSTLTGPDTQYF

clone_size: .
v_call: TRBV5-4
j_call: TRBJ2-1
d_call: TRBD2
cdr3_nt: TGTGCCAGCAGACGGACTAGCGTCAACAATGAGCAGTTCTTC
cdr3_aa: CASRRTSVNNEQFF

clone_size: .
v_call: TRBV7-2
j_call: TRBJ2-1
d_call: .
cdr3_nt: TGTGCCAGCAGCTTGCGTTGGGCGAGTTCAAATGAGCAGTTCTTC
cdr3_aa: CASSLRWASSNEQFF

clone_size: .
v_call: TRBV5-5
j_call: TRBJ1-2
d_call: .
cdr3_nt: TGTGCCAGCCGGCCCTCGACAACTAACTATGGCTACACCTTC
cdr3_aa: CASRPSTTNYGYTF

clone_size: .
v_call: TRBV28
j_call: TRBJ2-2
d_call: .
cdr3_nt: TGTGCCAGCACCTCGGCGGGCACCGGGGAGCTGTTTTTT
cdr3_aa: CASTSAGTGELFF

clone_size: .
v_call: TRBV5-8
j_call: TRBJ1-1
d_call: .
cdr3_nt: TGTGCCAGCAGCTTTCGGGGGGTGAGTGAAGCTTTCTTT
cdr3_aa: CASSFRGVSEAFF

clone_size: .
v_call: TRBV5-4
j_call: TRBJ2-6
d_call: TRBD1
cdr3_nt: TGTGCCAGCAGCTTTGGGACAGGGTTGGGAGGGTCTGGGGCCAACGTCCTGACTTTC
cdr3_aa: CASSFGTGLGGSGANVLTF

clone_size: .
v_call: TRBV18
j_call: TRBJ1-1
d_call: .
cdr3_nt: TGTGCCAGCTCACCACGCACAGGGAACACTGAAGCTTTCTTT
cdr3_aa: CASSPRTGNTEAFF

clone_size: .
v_call: TRBV28
j_call: TRBJ2-7
d_call: TRBD1
cdr3_nt: TGTGCCAGCAGTCTATTCGGACAGGGTAGCTCCTACGAGCAGTACTTC
cdr3_aa: CASSLFGQGSSYEQYF

clone_size: .
v_call: TRBV5-5
j_call: TRBJ1-1
d_call: TRBD1
cdr3_nt: TGTGCCAGCAGCACAGGACAGGGGAAGGCTTTCTTT
cdr3_aa: CASSTGQGKAFF

clone_size: .
v_call: TRBV19
j_call: TRBJ2-2
d_call: .
cdr3_nt: TGTGCCAGTAGTCCTCCGACCCCTAGTACCGGGGAGCTGTTTTTT
cdr3_aa: CASSPPTPSTGELFF

clone_size: .
v_call: TRBV7-6
j_call: TRBJ2-5
d_call: TRBD2
cdr3_nt: TGTGCCAGCGGGAGGGTCCAAGAGACCCAGTACTTC
cdr3_aa: CASGRVQETQYF

clone_size: once
v_call: TRBV7-8
j_call: TRBJ2-7
d_call: TRBD1
cdr3_nt: TGTGCCAGCAGCTTATCCGACAGGGGCTACGAGCAGTACTTC
cdr3_aa: CASSLSDRGYEQYF

clone_size: .
v_call: TRBV4-2
j_call: TRBJ1-2
d_call: TRBD1
cdr3_nt: TGTGCCAGCAGCCAAGTAGGGACCCAACAGGGGGCCTATGGCTACACCTTC
cdr3_aa: CASSQVGTQQGAYGYTF

clone_size: .
v_call: TRBV5-4
j_call: TRBJ1-2
d_call: TRBD1
cdr3_nt: TGTGCCAGCAGCCCCGACAGGGGGCTTGGCTACACCTTC
cdr3_aa: CASSPDRGLGYTF